This TCR beta chain came from a study of human T cells and chemical hapten exposure. Study-wide context: Patients were given diphenylcyclopropenone on the scalp weekly across the roughly 25-week study. A patient group, mainly female, showed alopecia areata, totalis or universalis.

As for this clonotype: The antigen is not known.

TCRdb analysed the RACE reads with MiXCR anew, one entry per CDR3 protein. The sample holds roughly 200,000 distinct CDR3 sequences, 24% seen once. Germline V lookup: CDR1 SGHKS, CDR2 YYEKEE (reference sequence). The germline V and J ends were trimmed by 3 bases and 3 bases, with 12 bases remaining between them. The CDR3 contains 14 residues. Study conclusions and caveats: Those TCRs sitting above 1 in 1000 frequency stayed the same with DPC sensitization. Controls had significantly fewer large CDR3 similarity clusters than were formed by expanded TCRs.

Time point: patch test 3, about 24 weeks after DPC sensitization. Treatment defined: therapeutic diphenylcyclopropenone sensitization with weekly scalp DPC. This receptor was identified in a woman aged 40 to 50 with alopecia areata. Some clones in this sample may be carry-over from other donors' samples. The chain is built from TRBV5-5 and TRBJ1-2; the D is unclear. The material was whole blood, obtained in connection with sensitization to the hapten diphenylcyclopropenone (DPC). This CDR3 reads CASSSGQIHYGYTF. CDR3 nucleotides: TGTGCCAGCAGCTCGGGCCAGATACACTATGGCTACACCTTC. Full variable domain (outside the CDR3, taken from reference TRBV5-5 and TRBJ1-2): DAGVTQSPTHLIKTRGQQVTLRCSPISGHKSVSWYQQVLGQGPQFIFQYYEKEERGRGNFPDRFSARQFPNYSSELNVNALLLGDSALYLCASSSGQIHYGYTFGSGTRLTVV.